The T cell receptor beta chain described here comes from a study of PD-1 blockade in classical Hodgkin lymphoma. This CDR3 contains 15 residues. The J segment lost 7 bases and the V segment lost 4 bases, leaving 7 bases of the junction unmatched. The germline CDR1 and CDR2 sequences are LGHNA and YNFKEQ. Here immunoSEQ multiplex PCR was the method, and the copy in TCRdb shows in-frame clones only, minus some. The sample shows about 4,200 clones, 81% of them seen only once. The time point is: newly diagnosed, previously untreated cHL patient sample. Isolation of CD8+ T cells from thawed PBMCs used magnetic negative selection. Untreated, newly diagnosed classical Hodgkin lymphoma PBMCs were used for comparison.

The sequence derives from a human donor with classical Hodgkin lymphoma. The gene calls are TRBV4-2 and TRBJ2-1; 10 bases are a match to TRBD1. Sequenced sample: CD8+ T cells from blood. The DNA for the CDR3 is TGTGCCAGCAGCCCGCGACAGGGGGCTGGAAATGAGCAGTTCTTC. It translates to CASSPRQGAGNEQFF.